This TCR beta chain was documented in a study of T-cell reconstitution after alpha-beta-depleted transplantation in children. Unique molecular identifiers were incorporated when the TCRbeta library was constructed. In TCRdb, the PCR reads were re-called with MiXCR into one record per CDR3 protein. The table shows hundreds of thousands of distinct CDR3 sequences, with about 17% occurring only once. The sequence came from a human donor who donated a stem cell graft to a child with acute lymphoblastic leukemia. The source material was PBMCs from the stem cell graft donor, sampled from the stem cell graft.

Here the CDR3 DNA reads TGCGCCAGCAGCCCGGACTTAGCCTACGAGCAGTACTTC. The encoded protein is CASSPDLAYEQYF. The rearrangement links TRBV5-1 to TRBJ2-7; the D gene is possibly TRBD2 (5 bases). CDR3 length equals 13 residues. The germline V gene encodes CDR1 SGHRS and CDR2 YFSETQ. Between the trimmed V and J ends, which lost 4 bases and 2 bases, there was a span of 10 bases.